Listed here is a single T cell receptor beta chain. The PCR made use of 60 Vbeta and 13 Jbeta primers. Sequencing was performed with immunoSEQ multiplex PCR; in TCRdb, only in-frame clones are kept and a portion is missing. The sample records around 200,000 clones, around 83% being singletons. The data were taken from a study of cytomegalovirus exposure and HLA in healthy donors. There are 14 residues in the CDR3. The germline V gene encodes CDR1 LGHNA and CDR2 YNFKEQ. V was trimmed by 2 bases and J by 9 bases, leaving 16 bases between them. The source of this sequence is a girl aged 2 to 10 in good health and CMV-seropositive. The sequenced sample consisted of PBMCs. The chain carries TRBV4-2 and TRBJ1-1; D is unresolved. Here the CDR3 reads CASSQPRGETQAFF. The CDR3 nucleotides read TGTGCCAGCAGCCAACCTCGAGGAGAAACACAAGCTTTCTTT.